This TCR beta chain comes out of a study of cytomegalovirus exposure and HLA in healthy donors. V shed 4 bases and J 5 bases; nucleotides not matched to a gene: 5. The CDR3 covers 14 residues. CDR1 MGHRA and CDR2 YSYEKL come from the germline V gene. Primers: 60 Vbeta forward and 13 Jbeta reverse. Profiled with immunoSEQ multiplex PCR; TCRdb holds only in-frame clones, not every one. The sample yields about 54,000 clones, 70% to 80% seen once. Study-level results: It was assumed in the presence/absence analyses that sequencing depth was roughly uniform across donors.

This clone was found a few times. As yet, its antigen is unknown. Source material: PBMCs. This clonotype was obtained from a female donor in good health and CMV-seronegative. V and J are TRBV4-1 and TRBJ1-1; 9 positions match TRBD1. The CDR3 DNA reads TGCGCCAGCAGCCGAGGGACAGGGTTTACTGAAGCTTTCTTT. This translates into CASSRGTGFTEAFF.